This T cell receptor (beta chain) appears in the sequencing data of a study of shared clonotypes between healthy human individuals. Measured with immunoSEQ multiplex PCR; TCRdb has only the in-frame clones, and not every one. Of about 600,000 clones detected, around 97% appear once; the ten largest clones hold 0.057%. V shed 10 bases and J shed 6 bases, with 0 bases lying between them. Germline V gene data show CDR1 as SEHNR and CDR2 as FQNEAQ (reference sequence). This CDR3 comprises 8 residues. The sequencing input was naive CD4+ T cells sorted from blood. The subset here: CD45RA+ positively selected. The receptor was isolated from a woman aged 25 to 39 in good health. The chain employs TRBV7-9 and TRBJ2-2, with D hard to call. The CDR3 region is CATGELFF. The CDR3 DNA is TGTGCCACCGGGGAGCTGTTTTTT. The full variable domain, in which reference TRBV7-9 and TRBJ2-2 provide the parts outside the CDR3, is DTGVSQNPRHKITKRGQNVTFRCDPISEHNRLYWYRQTLGQGPEFLTYFQNEAQLEKSRLLSDRFSAERPKGSFSTLEIQRTEQGDSAMYLCATGELFFGEGSRLTVL.